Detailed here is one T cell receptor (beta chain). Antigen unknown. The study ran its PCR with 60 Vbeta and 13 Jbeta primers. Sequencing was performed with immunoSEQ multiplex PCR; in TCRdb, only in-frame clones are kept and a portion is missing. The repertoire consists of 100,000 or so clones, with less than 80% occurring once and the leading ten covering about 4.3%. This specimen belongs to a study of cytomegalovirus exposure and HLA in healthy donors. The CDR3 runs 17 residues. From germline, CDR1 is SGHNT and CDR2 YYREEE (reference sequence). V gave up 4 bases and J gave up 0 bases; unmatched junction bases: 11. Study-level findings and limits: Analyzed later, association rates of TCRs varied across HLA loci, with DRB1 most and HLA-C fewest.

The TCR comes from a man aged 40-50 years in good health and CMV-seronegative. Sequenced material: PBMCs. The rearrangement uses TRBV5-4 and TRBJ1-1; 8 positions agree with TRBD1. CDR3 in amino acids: CASSPGQGAFMNTEAFF. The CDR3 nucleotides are TGTGCCAGCAGCCCAGGACAGGGCGCCTTTATGAACACTGAAGCTTTCTTT.